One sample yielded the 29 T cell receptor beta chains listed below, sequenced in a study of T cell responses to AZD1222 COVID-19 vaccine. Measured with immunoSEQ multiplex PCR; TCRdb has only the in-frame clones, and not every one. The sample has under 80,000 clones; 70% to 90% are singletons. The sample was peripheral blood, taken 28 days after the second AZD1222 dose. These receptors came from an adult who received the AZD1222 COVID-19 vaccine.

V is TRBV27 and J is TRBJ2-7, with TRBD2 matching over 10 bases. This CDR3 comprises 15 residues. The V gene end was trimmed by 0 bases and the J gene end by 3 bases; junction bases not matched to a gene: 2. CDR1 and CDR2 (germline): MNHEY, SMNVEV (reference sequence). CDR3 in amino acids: CASSLSLAGDYEQYF. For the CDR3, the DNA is TGTGCCAGCAGTTTATCTCTAGCGGGGGACTACGAGCAGTACTTC.

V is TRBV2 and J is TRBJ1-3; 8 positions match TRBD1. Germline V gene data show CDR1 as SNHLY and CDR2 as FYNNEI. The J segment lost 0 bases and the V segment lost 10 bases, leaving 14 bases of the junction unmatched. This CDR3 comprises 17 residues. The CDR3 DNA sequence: TGTGCCATCAAAATGCGGACAGGGCTAAGCTCTGGAAACACCATATATTTT. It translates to CAIKMRTGLSSGNTIYF.

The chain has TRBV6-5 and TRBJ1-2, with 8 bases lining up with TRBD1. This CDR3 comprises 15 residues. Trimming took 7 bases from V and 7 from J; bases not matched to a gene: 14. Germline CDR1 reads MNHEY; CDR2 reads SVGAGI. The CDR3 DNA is TGTGCCAGCACCTCCGCAGGGGGCTCTTGGTTTGGCTACACCTTC. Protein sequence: CASTSAGGSWFGYTF.

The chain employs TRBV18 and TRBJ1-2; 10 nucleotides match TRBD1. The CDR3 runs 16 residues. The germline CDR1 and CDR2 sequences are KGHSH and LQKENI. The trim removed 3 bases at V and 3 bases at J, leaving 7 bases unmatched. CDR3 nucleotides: TGTGCCAGCTCACCTCGAATGGGGACAGGGGACTATGGCTACACCTTC. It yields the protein CASSPRMGTGDYGYTF.

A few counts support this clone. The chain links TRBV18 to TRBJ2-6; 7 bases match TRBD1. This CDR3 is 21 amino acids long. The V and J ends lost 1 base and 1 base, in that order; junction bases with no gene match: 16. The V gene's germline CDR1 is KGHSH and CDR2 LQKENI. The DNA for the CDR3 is TGTGCCAGCTCACCACAGGTCCCGTTCGCGGAACAGGGGTCTGGGGCCAACGTCCTGACTTTC. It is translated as CASSPQVPFAEQGSGANVLTF.

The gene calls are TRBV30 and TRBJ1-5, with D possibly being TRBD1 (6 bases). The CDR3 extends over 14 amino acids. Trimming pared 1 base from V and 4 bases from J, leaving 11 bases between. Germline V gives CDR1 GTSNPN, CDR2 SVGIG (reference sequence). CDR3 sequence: CAWSETQGNQPQHF. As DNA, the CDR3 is TGTGCCTGGAGTGAAACGCAGGGGAATCAGCCCCAGCATTTT.

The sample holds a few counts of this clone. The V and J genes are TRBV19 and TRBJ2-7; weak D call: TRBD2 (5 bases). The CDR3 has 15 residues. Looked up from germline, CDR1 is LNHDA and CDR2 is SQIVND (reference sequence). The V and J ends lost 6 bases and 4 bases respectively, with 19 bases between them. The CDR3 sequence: CASSSQAGGRYEQYF. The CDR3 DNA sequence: TGTGCCAGTAGCTCCCAGGCGGGTGGACGGTACGAGCAGTACTTC.

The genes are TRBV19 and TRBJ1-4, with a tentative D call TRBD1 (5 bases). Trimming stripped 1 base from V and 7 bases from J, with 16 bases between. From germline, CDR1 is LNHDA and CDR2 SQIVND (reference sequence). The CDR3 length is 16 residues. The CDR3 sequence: CASSIGFGAAVEKLFF. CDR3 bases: TGTGCCAGTAGTATAGGGTTTGGGGCTGCAGTTGAAAAACTGTTTTTT.

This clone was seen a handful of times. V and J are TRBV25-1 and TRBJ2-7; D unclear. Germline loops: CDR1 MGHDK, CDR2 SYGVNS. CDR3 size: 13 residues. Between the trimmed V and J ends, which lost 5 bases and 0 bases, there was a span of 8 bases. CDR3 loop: CASSRSGSYEQYF. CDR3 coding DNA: TGTGCCAGCAGTAGGTCTGGCTCCTACGAGCAGTACTTC.

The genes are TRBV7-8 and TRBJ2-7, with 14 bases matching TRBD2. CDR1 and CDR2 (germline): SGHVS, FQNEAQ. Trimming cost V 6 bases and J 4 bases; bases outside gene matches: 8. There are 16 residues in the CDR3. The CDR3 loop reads CASRAGTSGRQYEQYF. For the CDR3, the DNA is TGTGCCAGCAGAGCCGGGACTAGCGGGAGACAATACGAGCAGTACTTC.

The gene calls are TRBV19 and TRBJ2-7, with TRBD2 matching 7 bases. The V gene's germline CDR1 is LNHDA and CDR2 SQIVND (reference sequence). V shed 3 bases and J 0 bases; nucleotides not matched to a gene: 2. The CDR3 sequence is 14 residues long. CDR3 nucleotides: TGTGCCAGTAGTATTGGGGGGGGCTCCTACGAGCAGTACTTC. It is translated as CASSIGGGSYEQYF.

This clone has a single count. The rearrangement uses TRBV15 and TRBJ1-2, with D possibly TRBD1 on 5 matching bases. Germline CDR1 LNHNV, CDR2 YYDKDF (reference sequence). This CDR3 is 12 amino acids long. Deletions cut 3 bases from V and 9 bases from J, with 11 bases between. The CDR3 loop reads CATSSFGGSYTF. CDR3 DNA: TGTGCCACCAGCAGTTTCGGGGGTAGCTACACCTTC.

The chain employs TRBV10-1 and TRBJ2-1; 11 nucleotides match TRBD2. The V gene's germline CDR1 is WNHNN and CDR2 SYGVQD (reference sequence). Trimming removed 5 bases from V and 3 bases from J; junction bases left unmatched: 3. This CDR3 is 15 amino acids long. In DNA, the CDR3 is TGCGCCAGCAGTACCGGGACTAGCGGCTACAATGAGCAGTTCTTC. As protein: CASSTGTSGYNEQFF.

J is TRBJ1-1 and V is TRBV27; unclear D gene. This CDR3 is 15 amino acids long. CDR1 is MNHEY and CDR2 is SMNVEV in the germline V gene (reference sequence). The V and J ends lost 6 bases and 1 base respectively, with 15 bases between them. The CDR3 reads CASRPWPPRNTEAFF. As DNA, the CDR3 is TGTGCCAGCAGACCGTGGCCCCCACGGAACACTGAAGCTTTCTTT.

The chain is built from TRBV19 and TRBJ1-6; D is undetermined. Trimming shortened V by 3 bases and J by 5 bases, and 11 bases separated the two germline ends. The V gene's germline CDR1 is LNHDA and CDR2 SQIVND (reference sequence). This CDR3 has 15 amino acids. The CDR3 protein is CASSILGTNNSPLHF. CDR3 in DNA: TGTGCCAGTAGTATCTTAGGCACCAATAATTCACCCCTCCACTTT.

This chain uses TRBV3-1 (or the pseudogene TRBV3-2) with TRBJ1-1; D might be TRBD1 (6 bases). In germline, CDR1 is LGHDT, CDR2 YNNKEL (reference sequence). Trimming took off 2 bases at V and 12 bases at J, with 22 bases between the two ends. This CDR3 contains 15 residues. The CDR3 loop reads CASSQSGRGQPKTFF. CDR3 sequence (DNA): TGTGCCAGCAGCCAATCGGGACGTGGACAGCCGAAGACTTTCTTT.

This CDR3 is CASRYNRGDTEAFF. The CDR3 DNA sequence: TGTGCCAGCAGATACAACAGGGGGGACACTGAAGCTTTCTTT. The V and J genes are TRBV6-2 or TRBV6-3 and TRBJ1-1; 8 nucleotides align to TRBD1. The CDR3 runs to 14 residues. CDR1 and CDR2 from the germline V gene are MNHEY and SVGEGT. V dropped 6 bases and J dropped 3; count of bases not matched to a gene: 6.

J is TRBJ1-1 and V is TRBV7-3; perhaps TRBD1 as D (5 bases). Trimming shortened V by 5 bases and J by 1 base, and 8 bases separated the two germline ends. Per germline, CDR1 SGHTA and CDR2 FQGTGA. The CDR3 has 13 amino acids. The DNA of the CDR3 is TGTGCCAGCAGCCCTCAGGGGAACACTGAAGCTTTCTTT. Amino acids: CASSPQGNTEAFF.

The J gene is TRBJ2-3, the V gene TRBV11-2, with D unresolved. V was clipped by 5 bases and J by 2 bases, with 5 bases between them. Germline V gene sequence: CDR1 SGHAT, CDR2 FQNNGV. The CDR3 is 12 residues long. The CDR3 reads CASSRFTDTQYF. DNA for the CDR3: TGTGCCAGCAGCCGTTTCACAGATACGCAGTATTTT.

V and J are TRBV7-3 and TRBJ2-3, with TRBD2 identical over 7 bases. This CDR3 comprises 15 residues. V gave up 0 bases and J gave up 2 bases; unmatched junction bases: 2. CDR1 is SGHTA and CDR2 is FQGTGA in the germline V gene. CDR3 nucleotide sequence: TGTGCCAGCAGCTTAACCAGCGGGACCACAGATACGCAGTATTTT. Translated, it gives CASSLTSGTTDTQYF.

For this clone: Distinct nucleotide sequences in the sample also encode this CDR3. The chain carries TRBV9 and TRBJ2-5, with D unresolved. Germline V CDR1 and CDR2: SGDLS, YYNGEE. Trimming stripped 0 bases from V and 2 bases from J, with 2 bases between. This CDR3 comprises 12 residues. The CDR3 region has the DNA TGTGCCAGCAGCGTAGAACAAGAGACCCAGTACTTC. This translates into CASSVEQETQYF.

The CDR3 spells CASSPGQSYGYTF. Written as DNA, the CDR3 is TGTGCCAGCAGCCCGGGACAGAGCTATGGCTACACCTTC. This chain uses TRBV6-5 with TRBJ1-2; 7 bases are a match to TRBD1. The CDR3 has 13 residues. The V gene end was trimmed by 6 bases and the J gene end by 4 bases; junction bases not matched to a gene: 5. Germline CDR1 reads MNHEY; CDR2 reads SVGAGI.

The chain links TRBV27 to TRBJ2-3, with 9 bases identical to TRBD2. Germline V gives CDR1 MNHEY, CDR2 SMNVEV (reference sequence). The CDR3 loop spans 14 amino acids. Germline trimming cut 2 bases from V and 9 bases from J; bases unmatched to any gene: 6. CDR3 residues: CASSLASGKGTQYF. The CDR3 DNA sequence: TGTGCCAGCAGTTTAGCTAGCGGGAAAGGGACGCAGTATTTT.

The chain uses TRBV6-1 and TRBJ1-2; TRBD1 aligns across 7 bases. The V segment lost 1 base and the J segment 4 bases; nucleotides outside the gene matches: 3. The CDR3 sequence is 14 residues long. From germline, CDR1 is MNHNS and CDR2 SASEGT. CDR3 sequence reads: CASSEVTGAYGYTF. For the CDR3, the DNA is TGTGCCAGCAGTGAAGTAACAGGGGCCTATGGCTACACCTTC.

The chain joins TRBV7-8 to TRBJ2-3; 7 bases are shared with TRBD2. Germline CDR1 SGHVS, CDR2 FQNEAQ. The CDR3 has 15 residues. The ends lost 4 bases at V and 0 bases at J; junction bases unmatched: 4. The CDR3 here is CASSSRDYSTDTQYF. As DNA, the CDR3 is TGTGCCAGCAGCTCCCGGGACTACAGCACAGATACGCAGTATTTT.

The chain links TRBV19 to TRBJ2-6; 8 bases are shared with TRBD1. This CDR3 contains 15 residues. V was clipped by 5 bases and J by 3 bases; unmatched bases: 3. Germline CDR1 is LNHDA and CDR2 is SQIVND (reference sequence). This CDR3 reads CASSSRGRGANVLTF. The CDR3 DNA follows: TGTGCCAGTAGTTCCAGGGGGCGTGGGGCCAACGTCCTGACTTTC. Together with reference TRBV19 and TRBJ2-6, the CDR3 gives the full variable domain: DGGITQSPKYLFRKEGQNVTLSCEQNLNHDAMYWYRQDPGQGLRLIYYSQIVNDFQKGDIAEGYSVSREKKESFPLTVTSAQKNPTAFYLCASSSRGRGANVLTFGAGSRLTVL.

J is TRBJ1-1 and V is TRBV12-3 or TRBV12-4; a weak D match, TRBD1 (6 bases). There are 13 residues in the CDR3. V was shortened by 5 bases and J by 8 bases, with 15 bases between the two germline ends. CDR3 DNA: TGTGCCAGCAGTCCAACAGGGATATTGGAAGCTTTCTTT. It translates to CASSPTGILEAFF.

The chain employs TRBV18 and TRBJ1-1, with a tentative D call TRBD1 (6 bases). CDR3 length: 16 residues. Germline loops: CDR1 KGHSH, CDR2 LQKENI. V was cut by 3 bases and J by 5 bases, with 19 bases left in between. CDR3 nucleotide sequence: TGTGCCAGCTCACCGTTGCCCCCGGGGGGCAGAACTGAAGCTTTCTTT. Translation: CASSPLPPGGRTEAFF.

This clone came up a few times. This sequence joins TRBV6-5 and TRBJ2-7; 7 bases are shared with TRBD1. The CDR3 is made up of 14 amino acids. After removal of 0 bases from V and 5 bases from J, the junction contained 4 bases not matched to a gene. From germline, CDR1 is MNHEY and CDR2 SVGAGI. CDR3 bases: TGTGCCAGCAGTTACTCGAAGGGGGCCCACGAGCAGTACTTC. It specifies CASSYSKGAHEQYF.